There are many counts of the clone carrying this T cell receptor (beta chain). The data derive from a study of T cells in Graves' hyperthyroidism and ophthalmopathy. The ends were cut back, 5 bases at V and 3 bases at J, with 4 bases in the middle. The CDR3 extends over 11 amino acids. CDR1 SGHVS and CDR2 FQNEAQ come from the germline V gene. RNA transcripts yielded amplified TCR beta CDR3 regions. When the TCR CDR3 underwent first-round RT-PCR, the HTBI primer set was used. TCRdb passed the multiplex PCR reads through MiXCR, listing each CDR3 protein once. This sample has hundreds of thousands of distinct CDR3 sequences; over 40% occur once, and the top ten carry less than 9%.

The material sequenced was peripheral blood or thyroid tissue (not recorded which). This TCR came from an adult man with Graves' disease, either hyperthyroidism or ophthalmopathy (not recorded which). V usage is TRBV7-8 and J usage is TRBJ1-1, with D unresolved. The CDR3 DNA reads TGTGCCAGCAGCATCCACACTGAAGCTTTCTTT. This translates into CASSIHTEAFF.